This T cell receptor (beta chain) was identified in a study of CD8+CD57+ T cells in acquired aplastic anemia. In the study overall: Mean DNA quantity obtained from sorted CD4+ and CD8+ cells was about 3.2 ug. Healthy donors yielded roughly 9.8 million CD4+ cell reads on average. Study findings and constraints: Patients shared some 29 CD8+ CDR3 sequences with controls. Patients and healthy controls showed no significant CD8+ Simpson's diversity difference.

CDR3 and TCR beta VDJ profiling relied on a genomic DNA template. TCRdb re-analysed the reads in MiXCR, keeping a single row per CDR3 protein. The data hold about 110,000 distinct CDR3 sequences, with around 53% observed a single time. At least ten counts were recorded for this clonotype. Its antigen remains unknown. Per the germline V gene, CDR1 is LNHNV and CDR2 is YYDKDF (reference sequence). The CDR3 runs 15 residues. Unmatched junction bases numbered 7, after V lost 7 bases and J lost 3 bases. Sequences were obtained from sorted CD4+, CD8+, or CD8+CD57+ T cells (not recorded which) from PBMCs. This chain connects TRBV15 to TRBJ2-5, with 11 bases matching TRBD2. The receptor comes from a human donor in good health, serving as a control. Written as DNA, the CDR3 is TGTGCCACCAACGGCGGGACTAGCGGAAAAGAGACCCAGTACTTC. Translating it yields CATNGGTSGKETQYF.